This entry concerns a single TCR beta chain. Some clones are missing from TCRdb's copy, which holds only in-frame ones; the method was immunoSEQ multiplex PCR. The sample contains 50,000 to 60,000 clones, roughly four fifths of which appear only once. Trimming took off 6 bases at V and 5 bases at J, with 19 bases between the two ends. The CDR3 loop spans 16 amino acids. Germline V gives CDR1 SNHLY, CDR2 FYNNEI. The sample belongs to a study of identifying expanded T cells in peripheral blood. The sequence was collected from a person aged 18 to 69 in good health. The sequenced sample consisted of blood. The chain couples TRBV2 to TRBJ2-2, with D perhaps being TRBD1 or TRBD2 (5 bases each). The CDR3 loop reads CASSLGLYGGTGELFF. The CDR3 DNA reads TGTGCCAGCAGCCTCGGGCTTTATGGGGGAACCGGGGAGCTGTTTTTT.